A selection of T cell receptor beta chains follows, all from one sample in a study of shared clonotypes between healthy human individuals. Clones were read by immunoSEQ multiplex PCR, and TCRdb kept only the in-frame ones, dropping some. The profile covers 2 million to 2.5 million clones, with about nine tenths appearing a single time and around 0.38% taken by the ten largest. Sample: naive CD4+ T cells from PBMCs. These receptors all stem from a man between 18 and 29 years old in good health. Some clones in this sample may be carry-over from other donors' samples. Both conserved end residues are part of each CDR3.

j_call v_call cdr3_aa
TRBJ2-6 TRBV25-1 CASSTSGSPGANVLTF
TRBJ1-2 TRBV28 CATRGLNYGYTF
TRBJ2-3 TRBV29-1 CSVRGRSTDTQYF
TRBJ2-5 TRBV7-8 CASSPASQETQYF
TRBJ1-2 TRBV7-3 CASSPEGLLNYGYTF
TRBJ2-2 TRBV29-1 CSVSPGTGAPEVTGELFF
TRBJ1-1 TRBV9 CASSAHGGTEAFF
TRBJ2-3 TRBV28 CASSSDRLAGGTSTDTQYF
TRBJ1-2 TRBV20-1 CSTDRNYGYTF
TRBJ1-1 TRBV5-1 CASSLEGGGEAFF
TRBJ2-1 TRBV2 CASSERSGTLYNEQFF
TRBJ1-2 TRBV27 CASSLVGSLSNYGYTF
TRBJ2-7 TRBV28 CATTKGRNTNEQYF
TRBJ2-5 TRBV29-1 CSVELWETETQYF
TRBJ2-3 TRBV5-1 CASSGGGRRTDTQYF
TRBJ2-5 TRBV7-6 CASSLVGRAGGETQYF
TRBJ2-3 TRBV7-8 CASSPGGRTDTQYF
TRBJ2-5 TRBV4-1 CASSQVGLAGKETQYF
TRBJ1-1 TRBV19 CASTEAMNTEAFF
TRBJ2-2 TRBV5-6 CASSPLGGELFF
TRBJ1-1 TRBV4-1 CASSLDRGQLNTEAFF
TRBJ2-3 TRBV11-2 CASSLEPHRSSTDTQYF
TRBJ2-1 TRBV7-3 CASSLGGMGYNEQFF
TRBJ2-1 TRBV18 CASSPKAGGYNEQFF
TRBJ2-5 TRBV28 CASSLGLAGVRRVGTQYF
TRBJ2-5 TRBV5-1 CASSFDPRETQYF
TRBJ1-3 TRBV5-1 CASSQGQPGNTIYF
TRBJ2-5 TRBV5-1 CASSPRPGGETQYF
TRBJ2-1 TRBV6-1 CASAWYNEQFF
TRBJ1-6 TRBV28 CATSRDRTNSPLHF
TRBJ2-1 TRBV28 CASSLGLAHLSTYNEQFF
TRBJ2-5 TRBV5-1 CASSLEGGETQYF
TRBJ1-2 TRBV27 CASSFDHRGLNYGYTF
TRBJ1-1 TRBV6-5 CAVFQAVNTEAFF